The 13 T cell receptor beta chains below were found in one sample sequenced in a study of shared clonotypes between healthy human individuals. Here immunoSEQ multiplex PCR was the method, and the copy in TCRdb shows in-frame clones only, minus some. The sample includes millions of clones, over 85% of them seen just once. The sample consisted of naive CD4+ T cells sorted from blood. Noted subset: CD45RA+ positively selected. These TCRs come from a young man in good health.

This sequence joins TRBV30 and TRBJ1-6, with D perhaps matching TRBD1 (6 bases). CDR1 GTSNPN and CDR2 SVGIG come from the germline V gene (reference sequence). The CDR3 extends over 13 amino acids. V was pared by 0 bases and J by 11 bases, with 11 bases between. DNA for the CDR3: TGTGCCTGGAGTGTACCAGGGGCGGCACCCCTCCACTTT. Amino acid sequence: CAWSVPGAAPLHF.

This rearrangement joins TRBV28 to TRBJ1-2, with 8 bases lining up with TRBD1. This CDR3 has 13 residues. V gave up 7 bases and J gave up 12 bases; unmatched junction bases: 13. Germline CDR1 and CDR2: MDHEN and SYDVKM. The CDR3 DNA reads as TGTGCCAGCACCACGTCGGACAGGGAAAGACACACCTTC. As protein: CASTTSDRERHTF.

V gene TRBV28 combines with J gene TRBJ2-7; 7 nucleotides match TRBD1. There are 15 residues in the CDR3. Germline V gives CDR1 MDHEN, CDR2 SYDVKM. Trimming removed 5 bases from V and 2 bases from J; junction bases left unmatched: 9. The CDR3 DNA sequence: TGTGCCAGCAGTCGACAGGGAAGTGGTGCCTACGAGCAGTACTTC. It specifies CASSRQGSGAYEQYF.

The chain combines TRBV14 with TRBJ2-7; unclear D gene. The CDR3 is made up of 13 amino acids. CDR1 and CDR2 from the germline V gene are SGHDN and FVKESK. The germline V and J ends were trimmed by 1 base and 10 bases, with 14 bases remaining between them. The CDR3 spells CASSQGVVQAQYF. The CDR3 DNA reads TGTGCCAGCAGCCAAGGGGTGGTGCAGGCACAGTACTTC.

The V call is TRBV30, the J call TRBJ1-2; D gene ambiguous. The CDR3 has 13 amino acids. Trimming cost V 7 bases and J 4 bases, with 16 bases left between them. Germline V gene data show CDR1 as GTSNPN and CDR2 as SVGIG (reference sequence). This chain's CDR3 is CAYRRERVYGYTF. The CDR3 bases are TGTGCCTACCGACGGGAGAGAGTCTATGGCTACACCTTC.

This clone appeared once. This CDR3 reads CASSTGVTEAFF. The DNA for the CDR3 is TGTGCCAGCAGTACAGGGGTCACTGAAGCTTTCTTT. The chain carries TRBV6-1 and TRBJ1-1; 7 bases agree with TRBD1. Germline CDR1 and CDR2: MNHNS and SASEGT. This CDR3 region has 12 residues. V shed 5 bases, J shed 4 bases, and the junction held 1 base outside the gene matches.

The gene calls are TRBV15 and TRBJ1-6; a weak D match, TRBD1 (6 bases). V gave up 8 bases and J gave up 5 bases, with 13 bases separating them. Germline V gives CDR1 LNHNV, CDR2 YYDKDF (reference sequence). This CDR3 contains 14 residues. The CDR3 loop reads CATGQSPDNSPLHF. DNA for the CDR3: TGTGCCACCGGACAGTCGCCAGATAATTCACCCCTCCACTTT.

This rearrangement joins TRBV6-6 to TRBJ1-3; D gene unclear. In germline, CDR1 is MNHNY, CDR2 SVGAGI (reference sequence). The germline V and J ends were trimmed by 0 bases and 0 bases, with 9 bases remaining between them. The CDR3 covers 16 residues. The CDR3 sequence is CASSYSNWGSGNTIYF. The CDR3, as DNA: TGTGCCAGCAGTTACTCGAATTGGGGCTCTGGAAACACCATATATTTT.

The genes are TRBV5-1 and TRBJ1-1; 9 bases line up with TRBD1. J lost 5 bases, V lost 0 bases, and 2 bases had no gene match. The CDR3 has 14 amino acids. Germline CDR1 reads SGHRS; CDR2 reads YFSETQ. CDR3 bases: TGCGCCAGCAGCTTGGCAGGGACAGGGACTGAAGCTTTCTTT. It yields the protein CASSLAGTGTEAFF.

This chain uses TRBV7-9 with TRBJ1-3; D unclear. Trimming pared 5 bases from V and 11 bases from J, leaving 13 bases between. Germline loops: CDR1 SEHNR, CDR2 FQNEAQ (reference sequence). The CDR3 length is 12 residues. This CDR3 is CASSLSGNPIYF. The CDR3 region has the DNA TGTGCCAGCAGCCTTAGCGGCAACCCCATATATTTT.

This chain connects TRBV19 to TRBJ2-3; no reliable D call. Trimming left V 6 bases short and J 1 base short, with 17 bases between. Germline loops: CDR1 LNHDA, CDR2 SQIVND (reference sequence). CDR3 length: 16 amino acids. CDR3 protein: CASSPSRGWGTDTQYF. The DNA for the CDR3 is TGTGCCAGTAGCCCCAGTCGCGGCTGGGGCACAGATACGCAGTATTTT.

The DNA of the CDR3 is TGCAGCGTAGCGGGGACAGTCTACGAGCAGTACTTC. This encodes CSVAGTVYEQYF. The J gene is TRBJ2-7, the V gene TRBV29-1; D is perhaps TRBD1 or TRBD2 (7 bases each). The CDR3 contains 12 residues. V lost 6 bases and J lost 3, with 12 bases in between. Germline CDR1 reads SQVTM; CDR2 reads ANQGSEA.

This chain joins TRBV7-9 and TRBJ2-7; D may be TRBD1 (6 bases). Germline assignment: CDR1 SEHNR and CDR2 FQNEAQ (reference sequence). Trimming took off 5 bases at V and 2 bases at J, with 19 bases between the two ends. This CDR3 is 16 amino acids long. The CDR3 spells CASSPDVGRGTYEQYF. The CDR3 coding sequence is TGTGCCAGCAGCCCAGACGTGGGCAGGGGCACCTACGAGCAGTACTTC.